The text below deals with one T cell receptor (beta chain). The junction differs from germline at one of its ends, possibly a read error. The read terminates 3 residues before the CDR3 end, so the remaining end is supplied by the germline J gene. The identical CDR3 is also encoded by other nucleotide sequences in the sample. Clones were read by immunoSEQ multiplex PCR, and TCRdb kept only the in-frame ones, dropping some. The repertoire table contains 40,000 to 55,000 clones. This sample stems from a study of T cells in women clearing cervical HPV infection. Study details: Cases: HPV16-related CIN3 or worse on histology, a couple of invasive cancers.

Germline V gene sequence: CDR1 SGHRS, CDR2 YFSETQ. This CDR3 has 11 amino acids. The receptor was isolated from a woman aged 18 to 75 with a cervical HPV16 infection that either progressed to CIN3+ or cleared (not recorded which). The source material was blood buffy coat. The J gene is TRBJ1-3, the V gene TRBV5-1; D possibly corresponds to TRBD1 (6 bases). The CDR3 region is CASKQGDTIYF. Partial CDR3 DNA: TGCGCCAGCAAACAGGGAGACACA.